Listed here are 21 T cell receptor beta chains from one sample, sequenced in a study of T cell repertoires in cytomegalovirus infection. TCRdb reanalysed the reads using MiXCR and keeps one entry per CDR3 protein. The table records more than 500,000 distinct CDR3 sequences, about 15% of them present only once. The sample was CD8+ T cells from PBMCs. All receptors come from a human donor in good health (CMV status not recorded). Some clones in this sample may be carry-over from other donors' samples.

This clonotype occurred a few times. One junction end disagrees with the germline gene, perhaps due to a read error. The rearrangement links TRBV5-1 to TRBJ2-4, with 9 nucleotides matching TRBD1. Germline loops: CDR1 SGHRS, CDR2 YFSETQ. This CDR3 has 15 residues. The CDR3 nucleotides read TGCGCCAGCAGGTTGGGGACAGGGTTAAGGACGGTAAAGTACTTC. It specifies CASRLGTGLRTVKYF.

J is TRBJ2-5 and V is TRBV4-2; weak D call: TRBD2 (5 bases). CDR3 length: 14 residues. Germline CDR1 reads LGHNA; CDR2 reads YNFKEQ. V was shortened by 0 bases and J by 4 bases, with 9 bases between the two germline ends. The chain's CDR3 is CASSQETGVETQYF. The CDR3 bases are TGTGCCAGCAGCCAAGAGACCGGGGTAGAGACCCAGTACTTC.

Of note for this clonotype: The CDR3 end shows no conserved phenylalanine or tryptophan, and so a read error is likely. V is TRBV7-9 and J is TRBJ2-1, with D tentatively TRBD2 (6 bases). The CDR3 covers 15 residues. The V gene's germline CDR1 is SEHNR and CDR2 FQNEAQ (reference sequence). V dropped 4 bases and J dropped 8 bases, with 18 bases sitting between them. The CDR3 region has the DNA TGTGCCAGCAGCTCGCTCCATTCTAGCGCCGATGAGCAGTTCTTA. Translated, it gives CASSSLHSSADEQFL.

In its sample, this clonotype was seen many times. The chain recombines TRBV7-9 with TRBJ2-3; D ambiguous. CDR1 is SEHNR, CDR2 FQNEAQ, per germline (reference sequence). Between the trimmed V and J ends, which lost 3 bases and 0 bases, there was a span of 13 bases. The CDR3 contains 16 residues. CDR3 protein: CASSFLGSRSTDTQYF. In nucleotides, the CDR3 is TGTGCCAGCAGCTTTCTTGGTAGTAGAAGCACAGATACGCAGTATTTT.

This rearrangement joins TRBV5-6 to TRBJ1-6; no firm D call. Germline CDR1 SGHDT, CDR2 YYEEEE. This CDR3 has 17 residues. The V end was cut by 5 bases, the J end by 5 bases, with 20 bases between. DNA of the CDR3: TGTGCCAGCAGACCGAACTCTAATACAGCCCATAATTCACCCCTCCACTTT. It translates to CASRPNSNTAHNSPLHF.

In this sample, this clonotype turned up a few times. The chain joins TRBV9 to TRBJ1-6, with D unclear. V was clipped by 3 bases and J by 7 bases, with 17 bases between them. Germline CDR1 SGDLS, CDR2 YYNGEE. The CDR3 covers 16 residues. The CDR3 loop reads CASSARAAGGNSPLHF. Written as DNA, the CDR3 is TGTGCCAGCAGCGCCCGCGCGGCGGGTGGCAATTCACCCCTCCACTTT.

In this sample, this clonotype turned up a few times. The chain carries TRBV6-4 and TRBJ1-2; 9 nucleotides match TRBD1. This CDR3 spans 16 amino acids. Losses at the gene ends were 4 bases for V and 6 bases for J; bases not matched to a gene: 12. Germline values: CDR1 MRHNA, CDR2 SNTAGT. The DNA for the CDR3 is TGTGCCAGCAGTGCCCGCTTGGGACAGGGAGATGATGGCTACACCTTC. Translating it yields CASSARLGQGDDGYTF.

This clonotype was seen many times. The rearrangement links TRBV12-3 or TRBV12-4 to TRBJ2-4; 11 nucleotides agree with TRBD1. Unmatched junction bases numbered 6, after V lost 5 bases and J lost 9 bases. The CDR3 sequence is 14 residues long. CDR3 loop: CASSPGQGGVIQYF. CDR3 DNA sequence: TGTGCCAGCAGTCCGGGACAGGGGGGAGTCATTCAGTACTTC.

This clonotype came up a few times. J is TRBJ1-2 and V is TRBV9, with a tentative D call TRBD1 (5 bases). In germline, CDR1 is SGDLS, CDR2 YYNGEE. The CDR3 has 15 amino acids. V shed 0 bases and J shed 7 bases, with 16 bases lying between them. The CDR3 sequence: CASSVVEGQGVGYTF. The CDR3 nucleotides are TGTGCCAGCAGCGTAGTGGAAGGTCAGGGAGTTGGCTACACCTTC.

This clonotype was counted at least ten times. This rearrangement joins TRBV28 to TRBJ2-1; D is unresolved. CDR3 length equals 15 residues. Trimming pared 7 bases from V and 1 base from J, leaving 14 bases between. The germline V gene has CDR1 MDHEN and CDR2 SYDVKM. CDR3 sequence reads: CASKPPDRSYNEQFF. In DNA, the CDR3 is TGTGCCAGCAAACCCCCGGACCGGTCCTACAATGAGCAGTTCTTC.

The V call is TRBV3-1, the J call TRBJ2-3; 8 bases line up with TRBD2. This CDR3 contains 18 residues. CDR1 is LGHDT, CDR2 YNNKEL, per germline (reference sequence). V was pared by 0 bases and J by 2 bases, with 10 bases of the junction left unmatched. The DNA for the CDR3 is TGTGCCAGCAGCCAAGATCCTCTTGTAGCGGGGATCACAGATACGCAGTATTTT. The encoded protein is CASSQDPLVAGITDTQYF.

This clonotype was seen ten or more times. This rearrangement joins TRBV7-9 to TRBJ2-2; D is unresolved. The CDR3 is 13 amino acids. V lost 5 bases, J lost 1 base, and 5 bases lay in between. In germline, CDR1 is SEHNR, CDR2 FQNEAQ (reference sequence). CDR3 DNA sequence: TGTGCCAGCAGCGCGAGGAACACCGGGGAGCTGTTTTTT. It codes for CASSARNTGELFF. The full variable domain, in which reference TRBV7-9 and TRBJ2-2 provide the parts outside the CDR3, is DTGVSQNPRHKITKRGQNVTFRCDPISEHNRLYWYRQTLGQGPEFLTYFQNEAQLEKSRLLSDRFSAERPKGSFSTLEIQRTEQGDSAMYLCASSARNTGELFFGEGSRLTVL.

V is TRBV28 and J is TRBJ2-1; 7 positions agree with TRBD1. Germline lookup yields CDR1 MDHEN and CDR2 SYDVKM. The CDR3 consists of 12 residues. The V gene end was trimmed by 4 bases and the J gene end by 15 bases; junction bases not matched to a gene: 9. The CDR3 here is CASSSTGVATFF. CDR3 DNA: TGTGCCAGCAGTTCTACAGGGGTGGCTACGTTCTTC.

This clonotype appeared many times. The chain is built from TRBV6-6 and TRBJ2-1; D possibly corresponds to TRBD2 (5 bases). The CDR3 covers 14 residues. Germline V gives CDR1 MNHNY, CDR2 SVGAGI (reference sequence). The V gene lost 2 bases and the J gene lost 8 bases, with 13 bases spanning the gap. The CDR3 region is CASSYLAGSDEQFF. For the CDR3, the DNA is TGTGCCAGCAGTTACCTAGCCGGGTCGGATGAGCAGTTCTTC.

This clonotype was seen many times. V and J are TRBV7-2 and TRBJ2-1; 10 bases map to TRBD2. The CDR3 totals 15 residues. Trimming cost V 4 bases and J 9 bases; bases outside gene matches: 9. Germline loops: CDR1 SGHTA, CDR2 FQGNSA. The CDR3 region is CASSSAPLAGSEQFF. The CDR3, as DNA: TGTGCCAGCAGCTCTGCACCACTAGCGGGATCTGAGCAGTTCTTC. The full variable domain, completed using reference TRBV7-2 and TRBJ2-1, is GAGVSQSPSNKVTEKGKDVELRCDPISGHTALYWYRQSLGQGLEFLIYFQGNSAPDKSGLPSDRFSAERTGGSVSTLTIQRTQQEDSAVYLCASSSAPLAGSEQFFGPGTRLTVL.

The sample holds many counts of this clonotype. The gene calls are TRBV12-3 or TRBV12-4 and TRBJ1-3; D is ambiguous. Trimming shortened V by 7 bases and J by 0 bases, and 13 bases separated the two germline ends. This CDR3 contains 15 residues. The CDR3 protein is CASTEGLNSGNTIYF. The CDR3 DNA reads TGTGCCAGCACCGAGGGTCTTAACTCTGGAAACACCATATATTTT.

Details on this clonotype: A read error is possible here, since a much larger clone lies one base away. The V and J genes are TRBV6-2 or TRBV6-3 and TRBJ2-1; 7 bases map to TRBD2. The CDR3 is 14 amino acids. The trim removed 2 bases at V and 3 bases at J, leaving 1 base unmatched. From germline, CDR1 is MNHEY and CDR2 SVGEGT. CDR3 DNA sequence: TGTGCCAGCAGTTACACTAGCGACTACAATGAGCAGTTCTTC. This gives the protein CASSYTSDYNEQFF.

This clonotype has at least ten counts. This chain connects TRBV2 to TRBJ2-1; 13 positions agree with TRBD2. Losses at the gene ends were 6 bases for V and 3 bases for J; bases not matched to a gene: 2. Per germline, CDR1 SNHLY and CDR2 FYNNEI. This CDR3 has 15 residues. The CDR3 DNA reads TGTGCCAGCAGGGGACTAGCGGGGTTCTACAATGAGCAGTTCTTC. Translated, it gives CASRGLAGFYNEQFF.

This clonotype has only one observation. This chain links TRBV27 with TRBJ1-5; TRBD1 might be the D (6 bases). Trimming cost V 7 bases and J 5 bases, with 9 bases left between them. The germline CDR1 and CDR2 sequences are MNHEY and SMNVEV (reference sequence). The CDR3 totals 12 residues. This chain's CDR3 is CASTQGDQPQHF. Here the CDR3 DNA reads TGTGCCAGCACACAGGGTGATCAGCCCCAGCATTTT.

Concerning this clonotype itself: This clone may be a read error of a much larger clone one base away. V and J are TRBV5-6 and TRBJ2-7; tentative D call: TRBD2 (6 bases). This CDR3 has 18 residues. Germline assignment: CDR1 SGHDT and CDR2 YYEEEE. CDR3 DNA sequence: TGTGCCAGCAGCTCCCCAACCCTGGGGGGAACGGGGACTTACGTGCAGTACTTC. Protein: CASSSPTLGGTGTYVQYF.

This clonotype was detected a few times. The chain has TRBV27 and TRBJ1-1; no clear D gene. V lost 8 bases, J lost 3 bases, and 10 bases lay in between. Per the germline V gene, CDR1 is MNHEY and CDR2 is SMNVEV (reference sequence). The CDR3 loop spans 12 amino acids. The CDR3 coding sequence is TGTGCCAGCGTGGGCGATCACACTGAAGCTTTCTTT. It translates to CASVGDHTEAFF.